These 26 T cell receptor beta chains share one sample of origin, sequenced in a study of identical twins. TCRdb fed the 5' RACE reads into MiXCR, producing one record per CDR3 protein. The top ten hold 4% to 4.5% of the sample, which has roughly 750,000 distinct CDR3 sequences, 21% seen once. These data also formed part of another study, on T cells expressing NK-cell markers.

Sequenced input: PBMCs. The receptors were gathered from a young woman in good health.

This clonotype was detected once. The rearrangement links TRBV7-2 to TRBJ2-2; 12 nucleotides match TRBD2. In germline, CDR1 is SGHTA, CDR2 FQGNSA. This CDR3 is built from 15 residues. V lost 6 bases and J lost 3; bases outside the gene matches: 2. The CDR3 nucleotides read TGTGCCAGCAGACTAGCGGGAGGCCACACCGGGGAGCTGTTTTTT. Translation: CASRLAGGHTGELFF. Complete variable domain (other parts from reference TRBV7-2 and TRBJ2-2): GAGVSQSPSNKVTEKGKDVELRCDPISGHTALYWYRQSLGQGLEFLIYFQGNSAPDKSGLPSDRFSAERTGGSVSTLTIQRTQQEDSAVYLCASRLAGGHTGELFFGEGSRLTVL.

This clonotype was seen many times. The J gene is TRBJ1-2, the V gene TRBV14, with D possibly matching TRBD1 (6 bases). Trimming removed 4 bases at V and 5 bases at J, with 17 bases between. This CDR3 is 15 amino acids long. Germline V gives CDR1 SGHDN, CDR2 FVKESK. CDR3 nucleotides: TGTGCCAGCAGCCCCCTCTGGGGGGGCCGGTATGGCTACACCTTC. Its translation is CASSPLWGGRYGYTF.

This clonotype was counted a single time. The genes are TRBV4-1 and TRBJ2-3; D gene ambiguous. The CDR3 has 14 amino acids. V lost 2 bases and J lost 0, with 6 bases in between. Germline V gene lookup returns CDR1 MGHRA and CDR2 YSYEKL. The CDR3: CASSQLTSTDTQYF. The CDR3 region has the DNA TGCGCCAGCAGCCAATTGACTAGCACAGATACGCAGTATTTT.

This clonotype was counted many times. V usage is TRBV29-1 and J usage is TRBJ2-1, with 9 positions matching TRBD2. Trimming removed 6 bases from V and 10 bases from J; junction bases left unmatched: 16. Germline V gene sequence: CDR1 SQVTM, CDR2 ANQGSEA. The CDR3 covers 15 residues. The CDR3 region is CSVSRTSDPTGEQFF. CDR3 DNA: TGCAGCGTGTCCCGGACTAGCGACCCGACTGGGGAGCAGTTCTTC.

The chain is built from TRBV3-1 and TRBJ1-1; 10 positions agree with TRBD1. The CDR3 has 16 residues. V was clipped by 0 bases and J by 3 bases; unmatched bases: 4. Germline loops: CDR1 LGHDT, CDR2 YNNKEL (reference sequence). This CDR3 is CASSQDKGTGDTEAFF. DNA of the CDR3: TGTGCCAGCAGCCAAGATAAGGGGACAGGGGACACTGAAGCTTTCTTT.

The rearrangement uses TRBV15 and TRBJ2-7, with TRBD2 as a possible D gene (6 bases). The CDR3 sequence is 14 residues long. CDR1 and CDR2 (germline): LNHNV, YYDKDF (reference sequence). The V and J ends lost 5 bases and 0 bases respectively, with 11 bases between them. The CDR3 sequence is CATSGLASSYEQYF. Here the CDR3 DNA reads TGTGCCACCAGCGGGCTAGCGAGCTCCTACGAGCAGTACTTC. The full variable domain, completed using reference TRBV15 and TRBJ2-7, is DAMVIQNPRYQVTQFGKPVTLSCSQTLNHNVMYWYQQKSSQAPKLLFHYYDKDFNNEADTPDNFQSRRPNTSFCFLDIRSPGLGDTAMYLCATSGLASSYEQYFGPGTRLTVT.

The sample holds a few counts of this clonotype. The rearrangement uses TRBV20-1 and TRBJ1-1; no clear D gene. Germline V gene lookup returns CDR1 DFQATT and CDR2 SNEGSKA (reference sequence). V lost 7 bases, J lost 4 bases, and 10 bases lay in between. The CDR3 loop spans 11 amino acids. The CDR3 sequence: CSGGSSTEAFF. The CDR3 coding sequence is TGCAGTGGAGGGAGCAGCACTGAAGCTTTCTTT.

V is TRBV20-1 and J is TRBJ1-1; D gene uncertain. Germline CDR1 reads DFQATT; CDR2 reads SNEGSKA (reference sequence). The length of the CDR3 is 12 residues. The CDR3 loop reads CITTRANTEAFF. The CDR3, as DNA: TGCATCACCACCCGGGCGAACACTGAAGCTTTCTTT.

The rearrangement uses TRBV29-1 and TRBJ1-1, with 7 bases matching TRBD1. The germline gives CDR1 SQVTM, CDR2 ANQGSEA. This CDR3 contains 12 residues. The V segment lost 5 bases and the J segment 11 bases; nucleotides outside the gene matches: 11. The CDR3 bases are TGCAGCGTTACCGGGACAGCGCCTTGGGCTTTCTTT. Encoded protein: CSVTGTAPWAFF.

The chain has TRBV7-7 and TRBJ1-3; unclear D gene. V lost 2 bases and J lost 4, with 6 bases in between. Germline V gene sequence: CDR1 SSHAT, CDR2 FNYEAQ (reference sequence). The CDR3 runs to 13 residues. CDR3 region: CASSLTLGNTIYF. The DNA for the CDR3 is TGTGCCAGCAGCTTAACTCTAGGAAACACCATATATTTT.

This clonotype has at least ten counts. The CDR3 DNA is TGTGCCAGCGGGGGCCAAGAGACCCAGTACTTC. Protein: CASGGQETQYF. The chain has TRBV12-3 or TRBV12-4 and TRBJ2-5; possibly TRBD1 or TRBD2 for D (5 bases each). This CDR3 region has 11 residues. V was pared by 8 bases and J by 1 base, with 5 bases between.

This clonotype was observed a few times. The J gene is TRBJ2-3, the V gene TRBV9; 9 bases are shared with TRBD2. This CDR3 contains 16 residues. Trimming took 0 bases from V and 2 from J; bases not matched to a gene: 4. The germline CDR1 and CDR2 sequences are SGDLS and YYNGEE. The CDR3 sequence is CASSVELAGPTDTQYF. In DNA form, the CDR3 reads TGTGCCAGCAGCGTAGAACTAGCGGGCCCCACAGATACGCAGTATTTT.

The gene calls are TRBV12-3 or TRBV12-4 and TRBJ2-7; 7 bases map to TRBD2. Losses at the gene ends were 7 bases for V and 3 bases for J; bases not matched to a gene: 9. CDR3 size: 14 residues. CDR3: CASTNSGRDYEQYF. CDR3 nucleotide sequence: TGTGCCAGCACCAATAGCGGGCGTGACTACGAGCAGTACTTC.

The sample holds many counts of this clonotype. The chain couples TRBV29-1 to TRBJ2-1; tentatively, D is TRBD2 (5 bases). The germline V gene encodes CDR1 SQVTM and CDR2 ANQGSEA. V was shortened by 7 bases and J by 2 bases, with 12 bases between the two germline ends. The CDR3 runs to 13 residues. Here the CDR3 reads CSAGESAYNEQFF. CDR3 DNA sequence: TGCAGCGCTGGGGAGTCTGCCTACAATGAGCAGTTCTTC.

This clonotype has just a few counts. The chain couples TRBV12-3 or TRBV12-4 to TRBJ2-1, with 7 bases fitting TRBD2. The CDR3 is made up of 11 amino acids. V shed 1 base, J shed 15 bases, and the junction held 3 bases outside the gene matches. CDR3 residues: CASSLGGSLFF. The DNA of the CDR3 is TGTGCCAGCAGTTTAGGCGGGAGTTTGTTCTTC.

There are a few counts of this clonotype. In DNA form, the CDR3 reads TGTGCCAACCCTGAATGCGGGGGGGGCACAGATACGCAGTATTTT. The encoded protein is CANPECGGGTDTQYF. The rearrangement uses TRBV25-1 and TRBJ2-3; 9 bases agree with TRBD2. This CDR3 has 15 amino acids. CDR1 and CDR2 from the germline V gene are MGHDK and SYGVNS. V was clipped by 10 bases and J by 1 base; unmatched bases: 9.

The chain is built from TRBV6-1 and TRBJ2-2; tentatively, D is TRBD2 (5 bases). The ends were cut back, 11 bases at V and 5 bases at J, with 18 bases in the middle. Germline CDR1 reads MNHNS; CDR2 reads SASEGT. The CDR3 covers 14 residues. The CDR3: CASHPGRRTGELFF. For the CDR3, the DNA is TGTGCCTCCCATCCTGGACGGAGGACCGGGGAGCTGTTTTTT.

The table lists this clonotype with many counts. This chain uses TRBV10-3 with TRBJ2-1; D might be TRBD1 (7 bases). The CDR3 runs to 12 residues. Germline loops: CDR1 ENHRY, CDR2 SYGVKD. Trimming pared 6 bases from V and 10 bases from J, leaving 13 bases between. The CDR3 loop reads CAIRARGDEQFF. The CDR3 DNA reads TGTGCCATCAGGGCCAGGGGGGACGAGCAGTTCTTC.

This rearrangement joins TRBV7-2 to TRBJ2-2; 7 bases match TRBD1. V lost 1 base and J lost 5; bases outside the gene matches: 4. The CDR3 loop spans 15 amino acids. Germline V CDR1 and CDR2: SGHTA, FQGNSA. CDR3 DNA: TGTGCCAGCAGCTTAGGGACAGGCGTTACCGGGGAGCTGTTTTTT. Protein sequence: CASSLGTGVTGELFF.

The rearrangement uses TRBV20-1 and TRBJ2-3; D gene unclear. V was pared by 2 bases and J by 2 bases, with 14 bases between. CDR1 is DFQATT, CDR2 SNEGSKA, per germline (reference sequence). The CDR3 is 15 residues long. The CDR3 coding sequence is TGCAGTGCTAGAAAGAGACACGTCCCCACAGATACGCAGTATTTT. Protein product: CSARKRHVPTDTQYF.

The genes are TRBV12-3 or TRBV12-4 and TRBJ2-2; 7 bases line up with TRBD1. V shed 5 bases and J 5 bases; nucleotides not matched to a gene: 8. This CDR3 region has 15 residues. CDR3 sequence: CASSTTGVLTGELFF. The DNA for the CDR3 is TGTGCCAGCAGTACCACAGGGGTTTTAACCGGGGAGCTGTTTTTT.

The chain recombines TRBV12-3 or TRBV12-4 with TRBJ2-3; tentative D call: TRBD2 (6 bases). V was pared by 5 bases and J by 4 bases, with 13 bases between. The CDR3 has 14 residues. This CDR3 reads CASSTKTRADTQYF. CDR3 sequence (DNA): TGTGCCAGCAGTACAAAGACTAGAGCAGATACGCAGTATTTT.

V and J are TRBV5-6 and TRBJ2-1; possibly TRBD2 for D (6 bases). Germline-derived CDR1 and CDR2 are SGHDT and YYEEEE. CDR3 length: 15 amino acids. V was clipped by 0 bases and J by 8 bases, with 15 bases between them. The chain's CDR3 is CASSLAPTSIHEQFF. CDR3 sequence (DNA): TGTGCCAGCAGCTTGGCCCCGACTAGTATCCATGAGCAGTTCTTC. The whole variable domain, remainder taken from reference TRBV5-6 and TRBJ2-1, is DAGVTQSPTHLIKTRGQQVTLRCSPKSGHDTVSWYQQALGQGPQFIFQYYEEEERQRGNFPDRFSGHQFPNYSSELNVNALLLGDSALYLCASSLAPTSIHEQFFGPGTRLTVL.

This clonotype was seen just once. The chain recombines TRBV5-6 with TRBJ2-3; D is possibly TRBD2 (5 bases). The CDR3 loop spans 15 amino acids. V lost 2 bases and J 1 base, leaving 11 bases between the germline ends. Germline CDR1 SGHDT, CDR2 YYEEEE. The CDR3 loop reads CASSFRTAGTDTQYF. CDR3 DNA: TGTGCCAGCAGCTTTCGGACTGCGGGCACAGATACGCAGTATTTT.

In this sample, this clonotype turned up a few times. The chain links TRBV29-1 to TRBJ2-3; D might be TRBD2 (5 bases). CDR1 SQVTM and CDR2 ANQGSEA come from the germline V gene. This CDR3 spans 15 amino acids. The germline V and J ends were trimmed by 4 bases and 0 bases, with 14 bases remaining between them. The CDR3 region is CSVGVLAASTDTQYF. In DNA, the CDR3 is TGCAGCGTTGGGGTCCTAGCCGCTAGCACAGATACGCAGTATTTT.

V gene TRBV20-1 combines with J gene TRBJ2-3; 13 bases match TRBD2. V lost 5 bases and J lost 6; bases outside the gene matches: 8. The CDR3 extends over 15 amino acids. Germline CDR1 and CDR2: DFQATT and SNEGSKA (reference sequence). The CDR3 reads CSAPRLTSGRDTQYF. The CDR3, as DNA: TGCAGTGCTCCCAGACTGACTAGCGGGAGGGATACGCAGTATTTT.